The subject of this entry is one TCR beta chain. Its antigen is unknown. CDR1 LNHDA and CDR2 SQIVND come from the germline V gene (reference sequence). This CDR3 is 15 amino acids long. V was pared by 3 bases and J by 6 bases, with 17 bases between. The sample belongs to a study of immune evolution from preneoplasia to lung adenocarcinoma. Whole-study results and caveats: KRAS-mutant nodules had the highest T cell clonality.

Sequencing was performed with immunoSEQ multiplex PCR; in TCRdb, only in-frame clones are kept and a portion is missing. This sample has approximately 4,900 clones, with 85% to 90% found just once. This receptor was obtained from a person aged 65 to 85 with lung adenocarcinoma. J is TRBJ1-1 and V is TRBV19; no definite D call. Sequencing used FFPE atypical adenomatous hyperplasia tissue from the lung. Subset meaning: atypical adenomatous hyperplasia (AAH), lung preneoplasia. DNA of the CDR3: TGTGCCAGTAGTATCCCGTCGGGGTCGGCAGCTGAAGCTTTCTTT. Its translation: CASSIPSGSAAEAFF.